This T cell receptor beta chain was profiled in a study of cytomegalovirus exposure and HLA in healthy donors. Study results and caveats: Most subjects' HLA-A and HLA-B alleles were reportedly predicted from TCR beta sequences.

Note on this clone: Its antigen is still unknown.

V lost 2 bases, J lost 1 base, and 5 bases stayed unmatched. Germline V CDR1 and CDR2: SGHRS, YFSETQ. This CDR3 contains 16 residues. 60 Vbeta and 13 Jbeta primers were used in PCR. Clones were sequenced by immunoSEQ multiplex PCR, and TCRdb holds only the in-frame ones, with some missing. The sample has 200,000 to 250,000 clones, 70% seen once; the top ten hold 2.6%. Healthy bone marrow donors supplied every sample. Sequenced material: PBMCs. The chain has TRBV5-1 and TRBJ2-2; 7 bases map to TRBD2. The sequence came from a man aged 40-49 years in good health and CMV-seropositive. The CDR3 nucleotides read TGCGCCAGCAGCTTAGACGGGGGGTTGAACACCGGGGAGCTGTTTTTT. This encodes CASSLDGGLNTGELFF. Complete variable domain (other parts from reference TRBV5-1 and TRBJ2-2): KAGVTQTPRYLIKTRGQQVTLSCSPISGHRSVSWYQQTPGQGLQFLFEYFSETQRNKGNFPGRFSGRQFSNSRSEMNVSTLELGDSALYLCASSLDGGLNTGELFFGEGSRLTVL.